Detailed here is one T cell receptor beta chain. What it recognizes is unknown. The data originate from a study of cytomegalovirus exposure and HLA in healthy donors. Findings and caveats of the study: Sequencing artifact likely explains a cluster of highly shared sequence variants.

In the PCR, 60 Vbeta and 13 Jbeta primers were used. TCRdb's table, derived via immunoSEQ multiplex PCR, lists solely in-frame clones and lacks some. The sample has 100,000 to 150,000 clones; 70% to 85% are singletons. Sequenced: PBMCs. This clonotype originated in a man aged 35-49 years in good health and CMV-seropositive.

CDR3 residues: CAWAFGGVSYNEQFF. The CDR3 region has the DNA TGTGCCTGGGCCTTCGGGGGAGTCTCCTACAATGAGCAGTTCTTC. The V call is TRBV30, the J call TRBJ2-1; D might be TRBD2 (6 bases). Germline V gene sequence: CDR1 GTSNPN, CDR2 SVGIG (reference sequence). V lost 5 bases and J 0 bases, leaving 14 bases between the germline ends. The CDR3 contains 15 residues.